The 27 T cell receptor beta chains presented below share a single source sample, sequenced in a study of T cells in Graves' hyperthyroidism and ophthalmopathy. Amplification of TCR beta CDR3 regions was performed using RNA transcripts as template. RT-PCR in the first round (using the HTBI primer set) targeted the TCR CDR3. TCRdb re-called the multiplex PCR reads through MiXCR, storing one row per CDR3 protein. The sample contains some 600,000 distinct CDR3 sequences, approximately 15% of which appear only once. The specimen sequenced was blood. The receptors here all came from a woman aged 30 to 39 with Graves' hyperthyroidism that later progressed to Graves' ophthalmopathy.

Only a few counts were recorded for this clonotype. The V call is TRBV19, the J call TRBJ1-2; 9 bases map to TRBD1. This CDR3 has 13 residues. J was trimmed by 7 bases and V by 8 bases; bases with no gene match: 8. CDR1 is LNHDA and CDR2 is SQIVND in the germline V gene (reference sequence). CDR3 loop: CASESGTGFGYTF. The CDR3 nucleotides read TGTGCCAGTGAATCCGGGACAGGGTTTGGCTACACCTTC.

V usage is TRBV12-3 or TRBV12-4 and J usage is TRBJ1-1; no clear D. The CDR3 spans 13 residues. V lost 5 bases and J 6 bases, leaving 13 bases between the germline ends. The CDR3 sequence is CASSPGRTAEAFF. DNA of the CDR3: TGTGCCAGCAGTCCCGGTAGAACAGCTGAAGCTTTCTTT.

This clonotype was observed a handful of times. This clone may be a read error of a much larger clone one base away. The chain uses TRBV7-2 and TRBJ1-2; D gene unclear. This CDR3 is built from 13 residues. V was pared by 1 base and J by 7 bases, with 10 bases between. Germline values: CDR1 SGHTA, CDR2 FQGNSA. CDR3 sequence reads: CASSLGLWSGYTF. The CDR3 region has the DNA TGTGCCAGCAGCTTAGGGTTATGGAGTGGCTACACCTTC.

This sequence joins TRBV6-2 or TRBV6-3 and TRBJ2-4; tentatively, D is TRBD2 (6 bases). Looked up from germline, CDR1 is MNHEY and CDR2 is SVGEGT. Trimming pared 6 bases from V and 0 bases from J, leaving 12 bases between. The CDR3 totals 15 residues. CDR3 nucleotide sequence: TGTGCCAGCAGGGAGGGGTCCTTAGCCAAAAACATTCAGTACTTC. Its translation is CASREGSLAKNIQYF.

This clonotype was seen at least ten times. V and J are TRBV5-6 and TRBJ1-1; D is perhaps TRBD1 (5 bases). Trimming removed 4 bases at V and 5 bases at J, with 18 bases between. Germline assignment: CDR1 SGHDT and CDR2 YYEEEE. This CDR3 has 15 amino acids. CDR3: CASSPGERGGTEAFF. The CDR3 DNA reads as TGTGCCAGCAGCCCAGGAGAAAGGGGCGGAACTGAAGCTTTCTTT.

This clonotype was observed many times. The chain recombines TRBV11-3 with TRBJ2-3; D not certain. Germline lookup yields CDR1 SGHNT and CDR2 YENEEA. V was pared by 1 base and J by 5 bases, with 19 bases between. The CDR3 is 17 amino acids. The CDR3 protein is CASSLVFVTALVDTQYF. The CDR3 nucleotides read TGTGCCAGCAGCTTAGTATTTGTGACGGCCCTCGTAGATACGCAGTATTTT.

This clonotype turned up a few times. V and J are TRBV24-1 and TRBJ2-1; 9 positions agree with TRBD1. J lost 4 bases, V lost 4 bases, and 4 bases had no gene match. CDR1 is KGHDR and CDR2 is SFDVKD in the germline V gene. The CDR3 runs 15 residues. CDR3 loop: CATSEQGAWYNEQFF. The CDR3 DNA reads TGTGCCACCAGTGAACAGGGGGCATGGTACAATGAGCAGTTCTTC.

This clonotype was seen many times. The chain couples TRBV6-5 to TRBJ1-1; D perhaps matches TRBD1 (6 bases). V was trimmed by 1 base and J by 3 bases, leaving 15 bases between them. The CDR3 has 16 amino acids. CDR1 and CDR2 (germline): MNHEY, SVGAGI. The CDR3 bases are TGTGCCAGCAGTTACTTGGGTCGCCCAGGGGACACTGAAGCTTTCTTT. This gives the protein CASSYLGRPGDTEAFF.

This clonotype was seen more than once but under ten times. Germline and junction disagree at one end, which may indicate a read error. This chain connects TRBV6-2 or TRBV6-3 to TRBJ1-1; TRBD1 matches 11 bases. This CDR3 is built from 15 residues. Germline V lookup: CDR1 MNHEY, CDR2 SVGEGT. This CDR3 is CASSARGQGGPEAFF. In DNA form, the CDR3 reads TGCGCCAGCAGTGCCAGGGGACAGGGGGGCCCTGAAGCTTTCTTT.

This clonotype was seen ten or more times. This sequence joins TRBV28 and TRBJ1-2, with TRBD1 identical over 8 bases. CDR1 is MDHEN, CDR2 SYDVKM, per germline. V was clipped by 1 base and J by 0 bases; unmatched bases: 4. The CDR3 loop spans 16 amino acids. The CDR3 DNA reads as TGTGCCAGCAGTTTATCCCTGACAGGGGCTAACTATGGCTACACCTTC. Its protein is CASSLSLTGANYGYTF.

This clonotype has more than one count but fewer than ten. The V gene is TRBV30, the J gene TRBJ1-5; 12 nucleotides align to TRBD1. This CDR3 has 13 residues. Germline V gene lookup returns CDR1 GTSNPN and CDR2 SVGIG (reference sequence). J lost 5 bases, V lost 5 bases, and 1 base had no gene match. CDR3 sequence (DNA): TGTGCCTGGGGGACAGGGGGCCATCAGCCCCAGCATTTT. Translating it yields CAWGTGGHQPQHF. Variable domain in full (rest from reference TRBV30 and TRBJ1-5): SQTIHQWPATLVQPVGSPLSLECTVEGTSNPNLYWYRQAAGRGLQLLFYSVGIGQISSEVPQNLSASRPQDRQFILSSKKLLLSDSGFYLCAWGTGGHQPQHFGDGTRLSIL.

This clonotype was seen many times. CDR3 sequence: CSAPGRGGNEKLFF. DNA for the CDR3: TGCAGTGCCCCCGGGAGGGGGGGAAATGAAAAACTGTTTTTT. The V and J genes are TRBV20-1 and TRBJ1-4, with D possibly matching TRBD1 (6 bases). This CDR3 has 14 amino acids. The germline V and J ends were trimmed by 6 bases and 5 bases, with 16 bases remaining between them. CDR1 and CDR2 (germline): DFQATT, SNEGSKA (reference sequence).

This clonotype was picked up many times. Here the CDR3 DNA reads TGTGCCAGCACATATCAACAGGGGAACACTGAAGCTTTCTTT. Translating gives CASTYQQGNTEAFF. The J gene is TRBJ1-1, the V gene TRBV6-1; D might be TRBD1 (6 bases). Germline lookup yields CDR1 MNHNS and CDR2 SASEGT. The CDR3 totals 14 residues. Trimming stripped 7 bases from V and 1 base from J, with 13 bases between.

This clonotype appeared many times. The chain links TRBV2 to TRBJ2-5; D is possibly TRBD2 (5 bases). V lost 1 base and J 4 bases, leaving 16 bases between the germline ends. The CDR3 totals 16 residues. Germline lookup yields CDR1 SNHLY and CDR2 FYNNEI. CDR3 DNA sequence: TGTGCCAGCAGTGAAGGAGGGTTGGAGGCACCAGAGACCCAGTACTTC. The encoded protein is CASSEGGLEAPETQYF.

Many counts were recorded for this clonotype. CDR3 loop: CASRTNWEYGYTF. DNA for the CDR3: TGTGCCAGCAGAACCAACTGGGAATATGGCTACACCTTC. The V and J genes are TRBV27 and TRBJ1-2; D is unclear. The V end lost 6 bases, the J end lost 5 bases, and 13 bases lay between the germline ends. CDR3 length: 13 amino acids. Germline CDR1 MNHEY, CDR2 SMNVEV (reference sequence).

Ten or more counts support this clonotype. J is TRBJ1-5 and V is TRBV2; 9 nucleotides agree with TRBD1. V shed 5 bases and J 4 bases; nucleotides not matched to a gene: 3. Germline assignment: CDR1 SNHLY and CDR2 FYNNEI. The CDR3 spans 14 residues. As DNA, the CDR3 is TGTGCCAGCAGTTCCGGGACAGGGAATCAGCCCCAGCATTTT. Its translation: CASSSGTGNQPQHF.

This rearrangement joins TRBV2 to TRBJ2-2; D unresolved. In germline, CDR1 is SNHLY, CDR2 FYNNEI. CDR3 length equals 14 residues. Deletions cut 2 bases from V and 1 base from J, with 5 bases between. CDR3 region: CASSESQNTGELFF. CDR3 in DNA: TGTGCCAGCAGTGAAAGCCAGAACACCGGGGAGCTGTTTTTT.

This clonotype was detected many times. The chain couples TRBV27 to TRBJ2-7; TRBD1 aligns across 10 bases. The V gene's germline CDR1 is MNHEY and CDR2 SMNVEV (reference sequence). CDR3 length: 14 amino acids. V was clipped by 3 bases and J by 6 bases; unmatched bases: 5. In nucleotides, the CDR3 is TGTGCCAGCAGTTTGGGGACAGGGGCGCGCGAGCAGTACTTC. The encoded protein is CASSLGTGAREQYF.

This clonotype occurred many times. The chain has TRBV12-3 or TRBV12-4 and TRBJ1-2, with 7 bases that match TRBD1. CDR3 length: 13 residues. V lost 9 bases to trimming and J lost 2 bases; unmatched junction nucleotides: 6. The CDR3 DNA reads TGTGCCAGTACTCTACAGGGGAACTATGGCTACACCTTC. Translated, it gives CASTLQGNYGYTF.

This clonotype was counted many times. The chain employs TRBV11-2 and TRBJ2-7; perhaps TRBD1 as D (6 bases). This CDR3 has 13 amino acids. Per germline, CDR1 SGHAT and CDR2 FQNNGV. The ends were cut back, 6 bases at V and 3 bases at J, with 12 bases in the middle. The CDR3 sequence is CASRPGQIYEQYF. The DNA of the CDR3 is TGTGCCAGCAGACCCGGACAGATCTACGAGCAGTACTTC.

The sample holds many counts of this clonotype. This chain connects TRBV10-3 to TRBJ1-6; D possibly corresponds to TRBD1 (5 bases). This CDR3 contains 15 residues. CDR1 is ENHRY and CDR2 is SYGVKD in the germline V gene. Trimming left V 8 bases short and J 10 bases short, with 21 bases between. This CDR3 is CAIPGGSSEGSPLHF. The CDR3 region has the DNA TGTGCCATCCCTGGGGGGTCTTCCGAGGGCTCACCCCTCCACTTT.

The sample holds many counts of this clonotype. The V gene is TRBV5-1, the J gene TRBJ2-1; no clear D gene. The CDR3 is 12 amino acids. Germline values: CDR1 SGHRS, CDR2 YFSETQ. Trimming cost V 4 bases and J 2 bases, with 4 bases left between them. For the CDR3, the DNA is TGCGCCAGCAGCACGACCTACAATGAGCAGTTCTTC. Its translation is CASSTTYNEQFF.

This clonotype showed up just a few times. The rearrangement links TRBV3-1 to TRBJ2-3; D perhaps matches TRBD1 (6 bases). CDR1 is LGHDT and CDR2 is YNNKEL in the germline V gene (reference sequence). This CDR3 has 15 residues. Trimming cost V 1 base and J 4 bases, with 12 bases left between them. The DNA for the CDR3 is TGTGCCAGCAGCCAAGCTAGCTGGGGGCCAGATACGCAGTATTTT. Translating it yields CASSQASWGPDTQYF.

The V call is TRBV14, the J call TRBJ1-2; maybe TRBD1 (6 bases). The V end was cut by 2 bases, the J end by 8 bases, with 18 bases between. Germline CDR1 and CDR2: SGHDN and FVKESK. This CDR3 has 15 amino acids. Here the CDR3 reads CASSQTGSYVGGYTF. CDR3 coding DNA: TGTGCCAGCAGCCAAACAGGGTCGTATGTAGGAGGCTACACCTTC.

The V gene is TRBV5-6, the J gene TRBJ2-1, with D possibly TRBD2 on 5 matching bases. The ends were cut back, 6 bases at V and 5 bases at J, with 21 bases in the middle. CDR3 length: 16 amino acids. Germline loops: CDR1 SGHDT, CDR2 YYEEEE. This chain's CDR3 is CASTPPPLARNNEQFF. The CDR3 coding sequence is TGTGCCAGCACCCCACCCCCCCTAGCACGGAACAATGAGCAGTTCTTC.

In this sample, this clonotype turned up many times. The chain combines TRBV2 with TRBJ2-5; D gene uncertain. With 2 bases removed from V and 4 bases from J, the gap between germline ends came to 14 bases. Germline V gene lookup returns CDR1 SNHLY and CDR2 FYNNEI. The CDR3 is made up of 15 amino acids. CDR3 DNA: TGTGCCAGCAGTGAATATGGGAACGTCGGAGAGACCCAGTACTTC. The encoded protein is CASSEYGNVGETQYF.

This clonotype was seen repeatedly, ten times or more. The chain uses TRBV2 and TRBJ1-2, with 8 bases aligning to TRBD1. The CDR3 contains 15 residues. The germline V gene has CDR1 SNHLY and CDR2 FYNNEI. After removal of 8 bases from V and 6 bases from J, the junction contained 14 bases not matched to a gene. The DNA of the CDR3 is TGTGCCAGCTCCAATCAGGGGGCGCAGATGAATGGCTACACCTTC. Translating it yields CASSNQGAQMNGYTF. The variable domain in full, with the rest retrieved from reference TRBV2 and TRBJ1-2, is EPEVTQTPSHQVTQMGQEVILRCVPISNHLYFYWYRQILGQKVEFLVSFYNNEISEKSEIFDDQFSVERPDGSNFTLKIRSTKLEDSAMYFCASSNQGAQMNGYTFGSGTRLTVV.